This T cell receptor (beta chain) was found in a study of blood T cell repertoires in COVID-19. Study-level background: Donors in the United States, Italy and Spain gave samples during acute or convalescent COVID-19. From T cells, B-cell-depleted T cells, or PBMCs came the material, which was cDNA or gDNA.

Only in-frame clones appear in the TCRdb table, and some are missing; sequencing was by immunoSEQ multiplex PCR. The repertoire holds some 240,000 clones, with 80% to 85% as singletons. Per germline, CDR1 MNHNS and CDR2 SASEGT. V was shortened by 2 bases and J by 7 bases, with 20 bases between the two germline ends. CDR3 length equals 16 residues. This rearrangement joins TRBV6-1 to TRBJ1-2; D is perhaps TRBD1 (5 bases). The clonotype originates from a man in his fifties who had recovered from COVID-19. The sample comprised PBMCs or T cells enriched from blood (not recorded which). DNA of the CDR3: TGTGCCAGCAGTGAAAGTAGGACACTTAAAGGATTTGGCTACACCTTC. It translates to CASSESRTLKGFGYTF.